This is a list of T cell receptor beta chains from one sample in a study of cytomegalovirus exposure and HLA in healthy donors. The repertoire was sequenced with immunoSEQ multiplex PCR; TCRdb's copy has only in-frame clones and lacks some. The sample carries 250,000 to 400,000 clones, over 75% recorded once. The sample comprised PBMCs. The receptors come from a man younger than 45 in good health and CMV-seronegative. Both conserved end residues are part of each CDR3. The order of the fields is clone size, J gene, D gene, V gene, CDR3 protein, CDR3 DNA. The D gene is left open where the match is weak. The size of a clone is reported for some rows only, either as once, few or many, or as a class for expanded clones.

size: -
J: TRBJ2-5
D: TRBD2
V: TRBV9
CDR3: CASSTSTSGVLETQYF
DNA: TGTGCCAGCAGCACGTCGACTAGCGGGGTACTGGAGACCCAGTACTTC

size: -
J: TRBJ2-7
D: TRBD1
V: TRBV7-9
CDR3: CASSTTKDERTGSFAEQYF
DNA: TGTGCCAGCAGCACCACCAAAGACGAAAGGACAGGGAGTTTCGCCGAGCAGTACTTC

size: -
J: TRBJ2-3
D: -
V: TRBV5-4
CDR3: CASSLAGQMGTDTQYF
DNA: TGTGCCAGCAGCTTGGCTGGACAGATGGGGACAGATACGCAGTATTTT

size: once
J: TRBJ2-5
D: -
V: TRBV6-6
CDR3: CASSYPWSGGAETQYF
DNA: TGTGCCAGCAGTTACCCCTGGTCCGGGGGAGCGGAGACCCAGTACTTC

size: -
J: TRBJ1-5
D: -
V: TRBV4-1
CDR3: CASSQVRGNQPQHF
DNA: TGCGCCAGCAGCCAAGTCCGGGGAAATCAGCCCCAGCATTTT

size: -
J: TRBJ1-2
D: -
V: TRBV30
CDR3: CAYFGQGRGYGYTF
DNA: TGTGCCTACTTCGGGCAGGGGCGAGGTTATGGCTACACCTTC

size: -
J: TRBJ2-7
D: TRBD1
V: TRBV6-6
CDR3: CASSARDSYYEQYF
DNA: TGTGCCAGCAGTGCCCGGGACAGCTATTACGAGCAGTACTTC

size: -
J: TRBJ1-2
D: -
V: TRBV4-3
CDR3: CASSQNRMGNYGYTF
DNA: TGCGCCAGCAGCCAGAACAGGATGGGTAACTATGGCTACACCTTC

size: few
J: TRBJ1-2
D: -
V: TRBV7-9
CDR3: CASSYRNYGYTF
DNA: TGTGCCAGCAGCTACAGGAACTATGGCTACACCTTC

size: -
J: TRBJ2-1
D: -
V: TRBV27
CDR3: CASSFGSNEQFF
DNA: TGTGCCAGCAGTTTTGGTAGCAATGAGCAGTTCTTC

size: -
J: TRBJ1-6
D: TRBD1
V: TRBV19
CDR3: CASSHIRGQRANSPLHF
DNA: TGTGCCAGTAGTCATATCCGGGGACAGAGGGCTAATTCACCCCTCCACTTT

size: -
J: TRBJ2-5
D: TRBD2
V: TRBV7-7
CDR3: CASQRGGFETQYF
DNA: TGTGCCAGCCAGCGGGGGGGCTTTGAGACCCAGTACTTC

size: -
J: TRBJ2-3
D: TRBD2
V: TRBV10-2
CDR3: CASRVAGGVTDTQYF
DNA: TGCGCCAGCAGAGTAGCGGGGGGCGTCACAGATACGCAGTATTTT

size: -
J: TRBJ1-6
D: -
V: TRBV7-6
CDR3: CASSYQTANSPLHF
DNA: TGTGCCAGCAGCTACCAGACAGCGAATTCACCCCTCCACTTT

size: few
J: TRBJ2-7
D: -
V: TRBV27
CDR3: CASSETGIHEQYF
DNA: TGTGCCAGCAGTGAAACCGGGATCCACGAGCAGTACTTC

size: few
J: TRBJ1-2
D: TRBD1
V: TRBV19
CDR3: CASSPRDSNYGYTF
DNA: TGTGCCAGTAGTCCTCGGGACAGCAACTATGGCTACACCTTC

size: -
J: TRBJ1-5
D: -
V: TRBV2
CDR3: CASSEGQESNQPQHF
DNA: TGTGCCAGCAGTGAAGGGCAGGAAAGCAATCAGCCCCAGCATTTT

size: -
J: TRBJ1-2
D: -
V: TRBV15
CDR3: CATSRDLGGLGINYGYTF
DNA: TGTGCCACCAGCAGAGATTTGGGGGGATTGGGAATTAACTATGGCTACACCTTC

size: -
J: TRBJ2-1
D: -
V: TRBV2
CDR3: CASSDLAIRYNEQFF
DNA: TGTGCCAGCAGTGACCTAGCCATAAGGTACAATGAGCAGTTCTTC

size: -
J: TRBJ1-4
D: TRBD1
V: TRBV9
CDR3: CASSVRGQGAEKLFF
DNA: TGTGCCAGCAGCGTTCGGGGACAGGGGGCCGAAAAACTGTTTTTT

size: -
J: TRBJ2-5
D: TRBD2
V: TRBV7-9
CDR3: CASSLSYSTSGEETQYF
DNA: TGTGCCAGCAGCTTATCTTACTCGACTAGCGGGGAGGAGACCCAGTACTTC

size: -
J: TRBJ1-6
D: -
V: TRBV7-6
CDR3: CASSLVGEWNSPLHF
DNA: TGTGCCAGCAGCTTAGTTGGAGAGTGGAATTCACCCCTCCACTTT

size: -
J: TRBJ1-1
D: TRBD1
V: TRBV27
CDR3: CASSSGTGLNTEAFF
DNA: TGTGCCAGCAGTTCCGGGACAGGGTTGAACACTGAAGCTTTCTTT

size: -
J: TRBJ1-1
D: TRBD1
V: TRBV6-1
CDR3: CASTSDRGPTEAFF
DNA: TGTGCCAGCACCTCTGACAGGGGGCCCACTGAAGCTTTCTTT

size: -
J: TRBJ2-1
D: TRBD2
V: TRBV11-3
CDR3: CASSLGRRGGEQFF
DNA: TGTGCCAGCAGCTTGGGTCGGCGGGGGGGTGAGCAGTTCTTC

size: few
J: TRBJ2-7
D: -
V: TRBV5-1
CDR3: CASSPVAANPYEQYF
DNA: TGCGCCAGCAGCCCGGTGGCAGCGAACCCCTACGAGCAGTACTTC

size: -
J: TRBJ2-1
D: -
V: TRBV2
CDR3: CASSSPGKAGGTNSYNEQFF
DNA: TGTGCCAGCAGTTCCCCCGGAAAAGCGGGTGGCACGAATTCCTACAATGAGCAGTTCTTC

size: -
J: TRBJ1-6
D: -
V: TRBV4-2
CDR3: CASSQQDPFSYNSPLHF
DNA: TGTGCCAGCAGCCAACAGGATCCATTCTCCTATAATTCACCCCTCCACTTT

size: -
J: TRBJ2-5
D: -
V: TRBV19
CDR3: CASSIEGGGETQYF
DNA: TGTGCCAGTAGTATTGAAGGGGGGGGAGAGACCCAGTACTTC

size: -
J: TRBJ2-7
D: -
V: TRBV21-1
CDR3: CASSFKRDRGHEQYF
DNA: TGTGCCAGCAGCTTCAAAAGGGACAGGGGTCACGAGCAGTACTTC

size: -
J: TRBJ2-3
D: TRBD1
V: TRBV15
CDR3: CATSGRTGQGDPDTQYF
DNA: TGTGCCACCAGCGGACGAACTGGACAGGGAGACCCAGATACGCAGTATTTT

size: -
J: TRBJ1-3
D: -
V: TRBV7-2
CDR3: CASSLALGWRAGNTIYF
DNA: TGTGCCAGCAGCTTAGCGCTTGGGTGGAGGGCTGGAAACACCATATATTTT

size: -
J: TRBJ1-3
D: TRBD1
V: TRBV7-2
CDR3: CASSFFRDRSSGNTIYF
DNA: TGTGCCAGCAGCTTTTTCCGGGACAGGAGCTCTGGAAACACCATATATTTT

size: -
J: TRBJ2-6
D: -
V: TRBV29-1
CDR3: CSVGRGTNSGANVLTF
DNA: TGCAGCGTTGGGCGGGGAACAAACTCTGGGGCCAACGTCCTGACTTTC

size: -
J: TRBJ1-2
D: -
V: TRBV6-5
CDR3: CASSYGGTNYGYTF
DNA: TGTGCCAGCAGTTACGGGGGCACTAACTATGGCTACACCTTC

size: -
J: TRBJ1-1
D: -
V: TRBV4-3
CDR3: CASSPREGTEAFF
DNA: TGCGCCAGCAGCCCCAGGGAGGGCACTGAAGCTTTCTTT

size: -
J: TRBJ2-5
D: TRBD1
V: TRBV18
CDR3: CASSATGQIQETQYF
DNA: TGTGCCAGCTCAGCGACAGGGCAAATACAAGAGACCCAGTACTTC

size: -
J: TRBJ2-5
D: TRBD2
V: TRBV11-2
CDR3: CASSRTGAGGETQYF
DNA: TGTGCCAGCAGCCGAACCGGCGCGGGGGGGGAGACCCAGTACTTC

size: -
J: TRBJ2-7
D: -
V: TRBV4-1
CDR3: CASSQAQAGYEQYF
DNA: TGCGCCAGCAGCCAAGCCCAGGCGGGATACGAGCAGTACTTC

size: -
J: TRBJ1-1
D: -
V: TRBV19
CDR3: CASKMRSTEAFF
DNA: TGTGCCAGTAAAATGAGGAGTACTGAAGCTTTCTTT

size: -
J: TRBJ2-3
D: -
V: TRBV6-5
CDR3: CASRPMLASDTQYF
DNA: TGTGCCAGCAGACCTATGCTAGCCTCCGATACGCAGTATTTT

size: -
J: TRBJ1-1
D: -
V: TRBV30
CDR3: CAWSVDTNTEAFF
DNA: TGTGCCTGGAGTGTAGACACGAACACTGAAGCTTTCTTT

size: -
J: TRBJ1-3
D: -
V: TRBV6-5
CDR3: CASSQGSTIYF
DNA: TGTGCCAGCAGTCAGGGGAGCACCATATATTTT

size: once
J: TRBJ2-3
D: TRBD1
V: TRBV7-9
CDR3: CASSLAHRGSTDTQYF
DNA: TGTGCCAGCAGCTTAGCCCACAGGGGGAGCACAGATACGCAGTATTTT

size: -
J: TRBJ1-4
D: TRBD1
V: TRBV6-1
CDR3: CASSEAQTGGNEKLFF
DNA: TGTGCCAGCAGTGAAGCCCAGACAGGGGGGAATGAAAAACTGTTTTTT

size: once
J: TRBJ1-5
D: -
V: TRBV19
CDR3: CASSIEGVYSNQPQHF
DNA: TGTGCCAGTAGTATTGAAGGGGTCTATAGCAATCAGCCCCAGCATTTT

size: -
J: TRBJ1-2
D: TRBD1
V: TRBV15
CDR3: CATSRPSGTGGIGGYTF
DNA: TGTGCCACCAGCAGACCGTCCGGGACAGGTGGGATTGGCGGCTACACCTTC

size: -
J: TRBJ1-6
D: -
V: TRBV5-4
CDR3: CASSSLDSGYNSPLHF
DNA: TGTGCCAGCAGCTCCTTAGACAGTGGTTATAATTCACCCCTCCACTTT